This T cell receptor (beta chain) is drawn from a study of cytomegalovirus exposure and HLA in healthy donors. Study results and limitations: For presence/absence analyses, sequencing depth was assumed to be roughly uniform across donors. Reported results showed that the classifier diagnosed cytomegalovirus status with high specificity and sensitivity.

As concerns this clone: The antigen is not known.

Use of 60 Vbeta and 13 Jbeta primers characterized the PCR. Sequenced by immunoSEQ multiplex PCR; TCRdb stores in-frame clones only, minus some. The table includes around 150,000 clones, 79% detected once. V lost 6 bases and J lost 3, with 12 bases in between. This CDR3 has 13 residues. Germline loops: CDR1 MNHNY, CDR2 SVGAGI (reference sequence). The sequencing input was PBMCs. The clonotype originates from a man aged 35 to 55 in good health and CMV-seropositive. The chain joins TRBV6-6 to TRBJ2-7; D uncertain. CDR3 in amino acids: CASSPVSGYEQYF. DNA of the CDR3: TGTGCCAGCAGCCCAGTCAGTGGCTACGAGCAGTACTTC.